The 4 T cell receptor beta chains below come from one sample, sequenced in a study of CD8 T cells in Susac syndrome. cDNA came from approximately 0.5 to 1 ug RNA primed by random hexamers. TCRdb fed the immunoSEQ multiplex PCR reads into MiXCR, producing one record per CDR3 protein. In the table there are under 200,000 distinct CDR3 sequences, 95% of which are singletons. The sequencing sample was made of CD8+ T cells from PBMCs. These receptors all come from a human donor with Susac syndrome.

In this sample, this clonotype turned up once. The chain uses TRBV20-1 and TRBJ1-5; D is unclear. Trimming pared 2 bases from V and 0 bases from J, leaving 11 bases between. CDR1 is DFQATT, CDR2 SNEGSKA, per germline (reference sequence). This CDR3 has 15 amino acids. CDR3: CSARRAGSSNQPQHF. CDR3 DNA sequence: TGCAGTGCTAGAAGGGCAGGATCTAGCAATCAGCCCCAGCATTTT.

The CDR3 bases are TGCAGTGCTAGAGCTGGGGCCAACGTCCTGACTTTC. This codes for CSARAGANVLTF. The genes are TRBV20-1 and TRBJ2-6; D unclear. This CDR3 region has 12 residues. V was shortened by 1 base and J by 2 bases, with 0 bases between the two germline ends. The germline CDR1 and CDR2 sequences are DFQATT and SNEGSKA (reference sequence).

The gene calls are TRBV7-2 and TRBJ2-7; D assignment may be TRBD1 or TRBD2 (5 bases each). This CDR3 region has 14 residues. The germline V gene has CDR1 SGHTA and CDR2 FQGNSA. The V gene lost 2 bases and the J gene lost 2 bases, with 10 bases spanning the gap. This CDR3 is CASSLIGTTYEQYF. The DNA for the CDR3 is TGTGCCAGCAGCTTAATAGGGACCACCTACGAGCAGTACTTC.

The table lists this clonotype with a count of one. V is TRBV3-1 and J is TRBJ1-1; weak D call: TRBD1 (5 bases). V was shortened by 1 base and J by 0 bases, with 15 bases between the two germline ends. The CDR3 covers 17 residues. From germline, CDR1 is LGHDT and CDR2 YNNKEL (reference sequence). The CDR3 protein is CASSQARGAGVNTEAFF. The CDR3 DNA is TGTGCCAGCAGCCAAGCAAGGGGCGCCGGGGTGAACACTGAAGCTTTCTTT.